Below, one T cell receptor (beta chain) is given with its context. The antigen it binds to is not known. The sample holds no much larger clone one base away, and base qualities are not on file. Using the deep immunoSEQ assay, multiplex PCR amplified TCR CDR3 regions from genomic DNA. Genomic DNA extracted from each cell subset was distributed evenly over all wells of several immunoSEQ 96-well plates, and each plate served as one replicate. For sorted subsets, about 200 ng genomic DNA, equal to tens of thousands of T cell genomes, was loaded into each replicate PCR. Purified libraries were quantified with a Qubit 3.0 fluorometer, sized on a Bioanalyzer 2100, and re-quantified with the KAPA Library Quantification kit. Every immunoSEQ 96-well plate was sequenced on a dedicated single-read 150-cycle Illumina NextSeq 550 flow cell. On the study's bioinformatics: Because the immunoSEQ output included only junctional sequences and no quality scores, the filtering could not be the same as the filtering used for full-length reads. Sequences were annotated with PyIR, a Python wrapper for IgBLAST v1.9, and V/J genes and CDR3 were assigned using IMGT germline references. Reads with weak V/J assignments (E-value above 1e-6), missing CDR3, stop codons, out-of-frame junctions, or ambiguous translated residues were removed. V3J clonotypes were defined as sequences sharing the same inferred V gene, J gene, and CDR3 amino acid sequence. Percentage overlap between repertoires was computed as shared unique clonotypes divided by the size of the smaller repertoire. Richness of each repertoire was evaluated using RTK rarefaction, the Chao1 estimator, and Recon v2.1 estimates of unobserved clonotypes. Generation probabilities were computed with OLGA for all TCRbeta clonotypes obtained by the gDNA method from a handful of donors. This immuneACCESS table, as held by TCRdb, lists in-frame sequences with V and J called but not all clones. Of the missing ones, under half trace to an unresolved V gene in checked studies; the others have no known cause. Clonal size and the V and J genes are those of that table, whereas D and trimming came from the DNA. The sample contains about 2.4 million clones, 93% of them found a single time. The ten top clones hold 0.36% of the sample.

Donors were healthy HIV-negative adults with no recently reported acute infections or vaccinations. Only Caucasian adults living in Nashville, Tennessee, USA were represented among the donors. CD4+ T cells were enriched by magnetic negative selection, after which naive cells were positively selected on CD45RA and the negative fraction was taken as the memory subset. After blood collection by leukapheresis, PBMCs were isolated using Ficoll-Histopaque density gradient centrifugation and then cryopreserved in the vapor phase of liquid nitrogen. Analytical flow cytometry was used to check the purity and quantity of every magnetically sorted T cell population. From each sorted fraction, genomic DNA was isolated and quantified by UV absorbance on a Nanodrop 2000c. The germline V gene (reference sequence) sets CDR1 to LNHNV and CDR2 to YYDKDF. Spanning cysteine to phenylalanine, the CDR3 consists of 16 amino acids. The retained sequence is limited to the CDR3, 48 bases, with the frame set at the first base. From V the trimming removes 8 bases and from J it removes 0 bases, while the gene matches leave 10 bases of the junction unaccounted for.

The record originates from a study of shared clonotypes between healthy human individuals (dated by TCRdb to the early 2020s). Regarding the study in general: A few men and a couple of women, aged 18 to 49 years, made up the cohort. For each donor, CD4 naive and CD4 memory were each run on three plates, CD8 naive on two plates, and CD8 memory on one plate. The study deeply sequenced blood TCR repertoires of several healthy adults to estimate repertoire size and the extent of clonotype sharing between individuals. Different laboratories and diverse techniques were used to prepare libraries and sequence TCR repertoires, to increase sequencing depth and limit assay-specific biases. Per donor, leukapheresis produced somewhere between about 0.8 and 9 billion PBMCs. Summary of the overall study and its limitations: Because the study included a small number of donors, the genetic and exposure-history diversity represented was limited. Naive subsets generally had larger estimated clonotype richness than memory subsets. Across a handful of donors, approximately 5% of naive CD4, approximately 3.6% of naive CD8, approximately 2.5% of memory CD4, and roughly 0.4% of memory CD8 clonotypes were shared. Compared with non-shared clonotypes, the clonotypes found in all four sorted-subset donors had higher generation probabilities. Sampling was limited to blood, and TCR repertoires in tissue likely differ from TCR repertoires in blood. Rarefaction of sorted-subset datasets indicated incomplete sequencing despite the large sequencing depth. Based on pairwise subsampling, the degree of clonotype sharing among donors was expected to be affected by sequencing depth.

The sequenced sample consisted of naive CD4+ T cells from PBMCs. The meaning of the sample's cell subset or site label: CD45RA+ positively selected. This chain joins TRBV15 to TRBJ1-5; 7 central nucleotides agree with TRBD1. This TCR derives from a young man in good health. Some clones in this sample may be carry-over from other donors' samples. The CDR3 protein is CATGKTGPASNQPQHF. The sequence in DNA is TGTGCCACCGGGAAGACAGGGCCCGCTAGCAATCAGCCCCAGCATTTT. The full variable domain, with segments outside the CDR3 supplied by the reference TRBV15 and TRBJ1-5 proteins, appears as DAMVIQNPRYQVTQFGKPVTLSCSQTLNHNVMYWYQQKSSQAPKLLFHYYDKDFNNEADTPDNFQSRRPNTSFCFLDIRSPGLGDTAMYLCATGKTGPASNQPQHFGDGTRLSIL.